This TCR beta chain was observed in a study of early T cells in non-severe SARS-CoV-2 infection. The overall study: Chains stayed unpaired after sequencing of bulk RNA from unsorted whole blood. General study points: In VDJdb matching, anti-spike CD8 responses were favored while private and CD4 specificities went missing.

Molecules of cDNA were individually given unique molecular identifiers that were attached to them. From the 5' RACE reads, TCRdb called clonotypes with MiXCR, one entry per CDR3 protein. The sample yields 65,000 to 85,000 distinct CDR3 sequences, 9% to 10% seen once. The ends lost 3 bases at V and 10 bases at J; junction bases unmatched: 11. The CDR3 spans 14 residues. The germline V gene encodes CDR1 DFQATT and CDR2 SNEGSKA (reference sequence). This clonotype was counted at least ten times. Its antigen is currently unknown. The receptor was derived from an adult who was a healthcare worker with PCR-confirmed SARS-CoV-2 infection or an uninfected control (not recorded which). V and J are TRBV20-1 and TRBJ2-1, with 8 bases aligning to TRBD2. Here the sequenced sample was whole blood, taken at baseline. CDR3 DNA: TGCAGTGCTAGCCGGATCGGACTAGCTGGGGAGCAGTTCTTC. The encoded protein is CSASRIGLAGEQFF.